Following are 3 T cell receptor beta chains from one sample sequenced in a study of blood T cell repertoires in COVID-19. Generated by immunoSEQ multiplex PCR, the TCRdb table keeps only in-frame clones and is missing some. The data hold 90,000 to 100,000 clones, with about 86% observed a single time. Sequenced input: peripheral blood. The receptors were gathered from a man aged 60-69 years with acute or convalescent COVID-19.

The chain recombines TRBV13 with TRBJ2-3; TRBD2 might be the D (6 bases). CDR3 length: 17 amino acids. The germline V and J ends were trimmed by 5 bases and 3 bases, with 21 bases remaining between them. Looked up from germline, CDR1 is PRHDT and CDR2 is FYEKMQ (reference sequence). The CDR3 region is CASSTHGRTWRTDTQYF. The CDR3 DNA reads as TGTGCCAGCAGCACACATGGGAGGACATGGCGAACAGATACGCAGTATTTT.

V usage is TRBV19 and J usage is TRBJ1-2; TRBD1 matches 9 bases. The J segment lost 3 bases and the V segment lost 11 bases, leaving 13 bases of the junction unmatched. The CDR3 is made up of 15 amino acids. Per germline, CDR1 LNHDA and CDR2 SQIVND (reference sequence). CDR3 bases: TGTGCCGCAAAGGCGGGGACAGGGTTGGACTATGGCTACACCTTC. Encoded protein: CAAKAGTGLDYGYTF. Variable domain in full (rest from reference TRBV19 and TRBJ1-2): DGGITQSPKYLFRKEGQNVTLSCEQNLNHDAMYWYRQDPGQGLRLIYYSQIVNDFQKGDIAEGYSVSREKKESFPLTVTSAQKNPTAFYLCAAKAGTGLDYGYTFGSGTRLTVV.

This chain joins TRBV5-1 and TRBJ1-1; no definite D call. The germline V gene encodes CDR1 SGHRS and CDR2 YFSETQ. Trimming took 0 bases from V and 4 from J, leaving 10 bases between them. This CDR3 region has 14 residues. The CDR3 is CASSLAPVATEAFF. CDR3 sequence (DNA): TGCGCCAGCAGCTTGGCTCCAGTGGCCACTGAAGCTTTCTTT.